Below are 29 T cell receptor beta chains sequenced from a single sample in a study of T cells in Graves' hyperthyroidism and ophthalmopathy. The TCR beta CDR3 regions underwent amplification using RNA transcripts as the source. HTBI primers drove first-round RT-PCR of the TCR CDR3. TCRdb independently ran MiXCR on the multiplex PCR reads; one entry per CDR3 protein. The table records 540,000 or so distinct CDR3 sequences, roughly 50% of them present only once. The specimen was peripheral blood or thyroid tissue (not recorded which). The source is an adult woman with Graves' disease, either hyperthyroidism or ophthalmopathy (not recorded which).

In DNA, the CDR3 is TGCGCCAGCCGGGGGGGCGGATCCCGGGACGGGTCCTACGAGCAGTACTTC. Its translation is CASRGGGSRDGSYEQYF. The chain recombines TRBV5-1 with TRBJ2-7; 8 nucleotides agree with TRBD2. Per germline, CDR1 SGHRS and CDR2 YFSETQ. V gave up 7 bases and J gave up 1 base; unmatched junction bases: 16. This CDR3 is 17 amino acids long.

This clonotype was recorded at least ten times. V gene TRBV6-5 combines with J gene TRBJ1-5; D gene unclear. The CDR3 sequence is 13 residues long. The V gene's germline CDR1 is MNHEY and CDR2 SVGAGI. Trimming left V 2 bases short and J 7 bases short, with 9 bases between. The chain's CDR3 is CASSYGGGQPQHF. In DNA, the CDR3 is TGTGCCAGCAGTTACGGTGGAGGGCAGCCCCAGCATTTT.

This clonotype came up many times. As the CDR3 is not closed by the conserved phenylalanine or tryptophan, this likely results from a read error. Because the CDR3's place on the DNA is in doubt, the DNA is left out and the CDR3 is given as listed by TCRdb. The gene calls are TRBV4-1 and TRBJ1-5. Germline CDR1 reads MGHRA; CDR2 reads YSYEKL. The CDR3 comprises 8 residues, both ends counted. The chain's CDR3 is CASSSPSV.

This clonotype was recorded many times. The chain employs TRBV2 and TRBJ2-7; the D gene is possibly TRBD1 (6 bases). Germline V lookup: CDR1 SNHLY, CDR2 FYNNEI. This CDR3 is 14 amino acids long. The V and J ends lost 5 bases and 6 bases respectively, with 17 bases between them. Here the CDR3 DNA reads TGTGCCAGCAGTAGAACAGGGTTTGGGGCCGAGCAGTACTTC. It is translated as CASSRTGFGAEQYF. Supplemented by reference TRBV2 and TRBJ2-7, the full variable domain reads EPEVTQTPSHQVTQMGQEVILRCVPISNHLYFYWYRQILGQKVEFLVSFYNNEISEKSEIFDDQFSVERPDGSNFTLKIRSTKLEDSAMYFCASSRTGFGAEQYFGPGTRLTVT.

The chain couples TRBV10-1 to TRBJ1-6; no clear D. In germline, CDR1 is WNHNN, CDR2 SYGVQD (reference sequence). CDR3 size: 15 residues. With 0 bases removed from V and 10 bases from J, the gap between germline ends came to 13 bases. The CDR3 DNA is TGCGCCAGCAGTGAGTCCGCCCCGGGCAAATCACCCCTCCACTTT. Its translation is CASSESAPGKSPLHF.

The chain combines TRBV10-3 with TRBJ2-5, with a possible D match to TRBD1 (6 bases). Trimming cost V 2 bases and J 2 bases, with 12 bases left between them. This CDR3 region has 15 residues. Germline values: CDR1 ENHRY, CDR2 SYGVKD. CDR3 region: CAISEKWGLQETQYF. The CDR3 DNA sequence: TGTGCCATCAGTGAGAAATGGGGGCTTCAAGAGACCCAGTACTTC.

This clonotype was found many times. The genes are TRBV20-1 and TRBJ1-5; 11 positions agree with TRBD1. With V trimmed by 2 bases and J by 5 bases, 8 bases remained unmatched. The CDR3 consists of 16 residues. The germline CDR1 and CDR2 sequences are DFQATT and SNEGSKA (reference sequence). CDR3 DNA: TGCAGTGCTAGAATCCTGAGGGACAGGGGGGATCAGCCCCAGCATTTT. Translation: CSARILRDRGDQPQHF.

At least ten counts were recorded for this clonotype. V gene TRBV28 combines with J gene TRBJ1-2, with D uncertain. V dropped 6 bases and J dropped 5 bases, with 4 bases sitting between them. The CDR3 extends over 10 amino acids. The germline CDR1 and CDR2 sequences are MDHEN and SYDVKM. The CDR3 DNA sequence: TGTGCCAGCAGCCAGTATGGCTACACCTTC. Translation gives CASSQYGYTF.

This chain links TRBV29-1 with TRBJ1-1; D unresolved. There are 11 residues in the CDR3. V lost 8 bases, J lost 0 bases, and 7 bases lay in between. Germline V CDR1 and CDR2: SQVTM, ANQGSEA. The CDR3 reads CSSEMNTEAFF. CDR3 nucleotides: TGCAGCTCCGAAATGAACACTGAAGCTTTCTTT.

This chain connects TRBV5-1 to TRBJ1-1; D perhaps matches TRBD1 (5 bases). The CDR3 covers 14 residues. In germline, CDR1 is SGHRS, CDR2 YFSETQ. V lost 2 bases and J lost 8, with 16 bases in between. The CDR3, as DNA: TGCGCCAGCAGCTTCGGAGGGACGGGGGGAGAAGCTTTCTTT. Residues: CASSFGGTGGEAFF.

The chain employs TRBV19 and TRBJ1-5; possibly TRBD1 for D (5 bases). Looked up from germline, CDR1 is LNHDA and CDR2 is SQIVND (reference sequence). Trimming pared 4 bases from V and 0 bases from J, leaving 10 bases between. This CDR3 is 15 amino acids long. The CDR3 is CASSRGYYSNQPQHF. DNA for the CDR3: TGTGCCAGTAGTAGGGGGTACTATAGCAATCAGCCCCAGCATTTT.

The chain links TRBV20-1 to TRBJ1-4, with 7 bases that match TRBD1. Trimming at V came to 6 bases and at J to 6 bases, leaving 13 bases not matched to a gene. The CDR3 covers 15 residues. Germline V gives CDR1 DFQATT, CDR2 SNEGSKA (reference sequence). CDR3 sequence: CSARTGLGFHEKLFF. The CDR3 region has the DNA TGCAGTGCCAGGACAGGCCTGGGCTTTCATGAAAAACTGTTTTTT.

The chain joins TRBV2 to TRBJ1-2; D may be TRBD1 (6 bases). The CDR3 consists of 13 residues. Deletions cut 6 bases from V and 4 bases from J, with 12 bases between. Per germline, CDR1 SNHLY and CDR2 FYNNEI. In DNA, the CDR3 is TGTGCCAGCAGAGACAGGAGGTCCTATGGCTACACCTTC. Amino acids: CASRDRRSYGYTF.

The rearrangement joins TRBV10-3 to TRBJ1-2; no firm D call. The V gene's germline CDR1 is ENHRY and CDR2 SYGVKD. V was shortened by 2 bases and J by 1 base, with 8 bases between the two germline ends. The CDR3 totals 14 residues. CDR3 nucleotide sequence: TGTGCCATCAGTGAGCGGCTAAGTAACTATGGCTACACCTTC. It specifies CAISERLSNYGYTF.

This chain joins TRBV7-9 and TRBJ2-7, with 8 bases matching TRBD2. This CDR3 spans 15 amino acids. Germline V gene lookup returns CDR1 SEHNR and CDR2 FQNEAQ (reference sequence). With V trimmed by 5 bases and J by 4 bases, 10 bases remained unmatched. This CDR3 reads CASSVERGSRYEQYF. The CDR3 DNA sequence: TGTGCCAGCAGCGTCGAGCGGGGGAGCAGGTACGAGCAGTACTTC. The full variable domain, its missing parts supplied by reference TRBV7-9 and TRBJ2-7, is DTGVSQNPRHKITKRGQNVTFRCDPISEHNRLYWYRQTLGQGPEFLTYFQNEAQLEKSRLLSDRFSAERPKGSFSTLEIQRTEQGDSAMYLCASSVERGSRYEQYFGPGTRLTVT.

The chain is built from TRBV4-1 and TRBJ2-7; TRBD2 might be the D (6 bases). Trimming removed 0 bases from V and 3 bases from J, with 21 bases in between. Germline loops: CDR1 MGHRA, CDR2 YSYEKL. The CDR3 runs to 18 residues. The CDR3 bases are TGCGCCAGCAGCCAAGAGGGAGGTTTGGGGACCTATATCTACGAGCAGTACTTC. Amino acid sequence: CASSQEGGLGTYIYEQYF.

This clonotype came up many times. In nucleotides, the CDR3 is TGTGCCAGCAGCCGTAACCGGGACATCAGGAACTCACCCCTCCACTTT. As protein: CASSRNRDIRNSPLHF. V usage is TRBV9 and J usage is TRBJ1-6, with D tentatively TRBD1 (6 bases). V lost 4 bases to trimming and J lost 10 bases, with 21 bases between them. Germline V gene sequence: CDR1 SGDLS, CDR2 YYNGEE. The CDR3 sequence is 16 residues long.

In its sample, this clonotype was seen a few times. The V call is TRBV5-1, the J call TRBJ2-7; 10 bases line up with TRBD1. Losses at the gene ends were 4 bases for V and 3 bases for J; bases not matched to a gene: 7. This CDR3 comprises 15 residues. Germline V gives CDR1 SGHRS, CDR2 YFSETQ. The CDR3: CASSRGTGEVYEQYF. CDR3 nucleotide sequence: TGCGCCAGCAGCCGGGGGACAGGGGAGGTCTACGAGCAGTACTTC.

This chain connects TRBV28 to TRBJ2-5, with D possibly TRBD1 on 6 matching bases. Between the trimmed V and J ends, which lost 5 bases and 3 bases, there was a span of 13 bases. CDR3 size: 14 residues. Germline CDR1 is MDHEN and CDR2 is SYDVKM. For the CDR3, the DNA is TGTGCCAGCAGTGTTCAGGGGTACGAAGAGACCCAGTACTTC. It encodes CASSVQGYEETQYF.

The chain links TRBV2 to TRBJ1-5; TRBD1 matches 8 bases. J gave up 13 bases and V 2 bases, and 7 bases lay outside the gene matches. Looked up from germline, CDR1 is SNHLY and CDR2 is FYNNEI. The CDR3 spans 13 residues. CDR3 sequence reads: CASSETDRGSQHF. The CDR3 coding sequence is TGTGCCAGCAGTGAAACCGACAGGGGTTCTCAGCATTTT.

As DNA, the CDR3 is TGTGCCACCTCCTGGGGGGGACTAGCGGGCTTCTACGAGCAGTACTTC. Its translation: CATSWGGLAGFYEQYF. The rearrangement uses TRBV10-3 and TRBJ2-7; 12 bases fit TRBD2. With 10 bases clipped from V and 3 bases from J, the junction kept 13 bases outside the gene matches. The CDR3 has 16 amino acids. CDR1 is ENHRY, CDR2 SYGVKD, per germline.

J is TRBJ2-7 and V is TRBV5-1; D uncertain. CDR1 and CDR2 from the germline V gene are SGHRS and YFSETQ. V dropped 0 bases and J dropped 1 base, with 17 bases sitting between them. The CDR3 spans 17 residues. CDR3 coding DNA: TGCGCCAGCAGCTTGGGGGTGGACGACTGGTATTCCTACGAGCAGTACTTC. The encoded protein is CASSLGVDDWYSYEQYF.

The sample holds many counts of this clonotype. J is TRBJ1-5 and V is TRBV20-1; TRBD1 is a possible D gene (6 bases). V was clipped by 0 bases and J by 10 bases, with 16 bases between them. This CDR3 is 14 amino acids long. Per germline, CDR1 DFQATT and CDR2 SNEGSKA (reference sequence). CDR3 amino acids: CSAREGATGQPQHF. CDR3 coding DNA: TGCAGTGCTAGAGAGGGGGCCACGGGTCAACCCCAGCATTTT.

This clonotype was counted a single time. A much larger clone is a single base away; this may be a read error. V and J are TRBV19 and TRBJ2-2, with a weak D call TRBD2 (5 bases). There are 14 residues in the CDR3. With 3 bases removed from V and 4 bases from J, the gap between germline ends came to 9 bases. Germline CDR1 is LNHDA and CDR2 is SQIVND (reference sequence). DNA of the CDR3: TGTGCCAGTAGTATGGAGGTAGCCACCGGGGAGCTGTTTTTT. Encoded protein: CASSMEVATGELFF.

The CDR3 DNA follows: TGTGCCAGCAGTGAAAACAGGGCCCTGGGGCCCCAGCATTTT. Translation gives CASSENRALGPQHF. The V and J genes are TRBV7-9 and TRBJ1-5; D is perhaps TRBD1 (6 bases). Germline assignment: CDR1 SEHNR and CDR2 FQNEAQ (reference sequence). The CDR3 totals 14 residues. Trimming removed 6 bases from V and 9 bases from J, with 18 bases in between.

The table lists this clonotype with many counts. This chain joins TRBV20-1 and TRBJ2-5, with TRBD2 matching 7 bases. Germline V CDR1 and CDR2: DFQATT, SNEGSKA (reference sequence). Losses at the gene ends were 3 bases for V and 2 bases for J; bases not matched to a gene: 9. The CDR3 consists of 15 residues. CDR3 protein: CSASQSAGPQETQYF. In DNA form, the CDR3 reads TGCAGTGCTAGTCAATCAGCGGGACCTCAAGAGACCCAGTACTTC.

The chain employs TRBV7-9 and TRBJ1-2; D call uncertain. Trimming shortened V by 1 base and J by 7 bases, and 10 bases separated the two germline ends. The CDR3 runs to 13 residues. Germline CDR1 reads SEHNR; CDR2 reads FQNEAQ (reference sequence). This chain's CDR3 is CASSLDMVRGYTF. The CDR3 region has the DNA TGTGCCAGCAGCTTAGACATGGTTCGTGGCTACACCTTC. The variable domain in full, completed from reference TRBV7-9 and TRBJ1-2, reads DTGVSQNPRHKITKRGQNVTFRCDPISEHNRLYWYRQTLGQGPEFLTYFQNEAQLEKSRLLSDRFSAERPKGSFSTLEIQRTEQGDSAMYLCASSLDMVRGYTFGSGTRLTVV.

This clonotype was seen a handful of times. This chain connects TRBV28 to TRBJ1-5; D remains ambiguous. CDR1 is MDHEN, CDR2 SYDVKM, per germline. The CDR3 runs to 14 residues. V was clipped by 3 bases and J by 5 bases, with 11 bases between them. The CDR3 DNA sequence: TGTGCCAGCAGTTTGGGAGGGTTTTATCAGCCCCAGCATTTT. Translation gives CASSLGGFYQPQHF. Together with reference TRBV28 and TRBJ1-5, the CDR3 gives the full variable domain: DVKVTQSSRYLVKRTGEKVFLECVQDMDHENMFWYRQDPGLGLRLIYFSYDVKMKEKGDIPEGYSVSREKKERFSLILESASTNQTSMYLCASSLGGFYQPQHFGDGTRLSIL.

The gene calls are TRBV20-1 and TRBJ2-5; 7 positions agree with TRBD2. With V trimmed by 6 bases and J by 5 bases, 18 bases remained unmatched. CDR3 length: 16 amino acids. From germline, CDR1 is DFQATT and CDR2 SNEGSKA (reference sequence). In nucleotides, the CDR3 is TGCAGTGCCATCCCGTCTGGTAGCGGGCACGGGGAGACCCAGTACTTC. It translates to CSAIPSGSGHGETQYF.